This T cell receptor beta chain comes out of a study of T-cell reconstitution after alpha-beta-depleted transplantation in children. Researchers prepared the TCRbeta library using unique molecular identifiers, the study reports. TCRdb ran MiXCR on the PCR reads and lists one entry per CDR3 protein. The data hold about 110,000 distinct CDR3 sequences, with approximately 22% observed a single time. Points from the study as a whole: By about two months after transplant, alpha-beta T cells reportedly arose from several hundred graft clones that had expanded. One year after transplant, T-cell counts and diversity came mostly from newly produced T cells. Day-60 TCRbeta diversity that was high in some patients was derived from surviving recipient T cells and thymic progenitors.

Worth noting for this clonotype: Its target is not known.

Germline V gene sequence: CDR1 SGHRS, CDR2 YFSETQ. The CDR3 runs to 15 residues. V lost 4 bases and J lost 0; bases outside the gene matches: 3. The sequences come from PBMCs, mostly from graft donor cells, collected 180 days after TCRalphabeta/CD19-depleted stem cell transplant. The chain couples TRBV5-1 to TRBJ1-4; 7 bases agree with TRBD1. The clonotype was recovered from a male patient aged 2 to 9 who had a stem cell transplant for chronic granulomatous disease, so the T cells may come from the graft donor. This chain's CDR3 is CASSTQGATNEKLFF. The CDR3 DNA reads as TGCGCCAGCAGCACCCAGGGGGCAACTAATGAAAAACTGTTTTTT.